A single sample gave rise to the 14 T cell receptor beta chains below, sequenced in a study of Graves' ophthalmopathy and Graves' hyperthyroidism. RNA transcripts provided the template for amplifying TCR beta CDR3 regions. RT-PCR was first run with HTBI primers, then multiplex PCR in a second round. TCRdb passed the multiplex PCR reads through MiXCR, listing each CDR3 protein once. The sample holds over 500,000 distinct CDR3 sequences, 20% to 25% seen once. The sample comprised peripheral blood. Receptors were obtained from a woman aged 18-29 years with stable Graves' hyperthyroidism. Some clones in this sample may be carry-over from other donors' samples.

This clonotype was detected ten times or more. J is TRBJ2-7 and V is TRBV7-2, with 10 nucleotides matching TRBD2. V dropped 4 bases and J dropped 4; count of bases not matched to a gene: 10. Looked up from germline, CDR1 is SGHTA and CDR2 is FQGNSA. The CDR3 is made up of 16 amino acids. The CDR3 loop reads CASSSRVVAGGYEQYF. The CDR3 DNA is TGTGCCAGCAGCTCCCGAGTGGTAGCGGGGGGATACGAGCAGTACTTC.

The CDR3 bases are TGTGCCAGCTCGACGGGACTTCCTATTCCCGGGGAGCTGTTTTTT. Translated: CASSTGLPIPGELFF. J is TRBJ2-2 and V is TRBV6-5; a weak D match, TRBD2 (6 bases). CDR1 and CDR2 (germline): MNHEY, SVGAGI. The ends were cut back, 8 bases at V and 6 bases at J, with 19 bases in the middle. The length of the CDR3 is 15 residues.

The chain couples TRBV6-1 to TRBJ1-3; no definite D call. There are 16 residues in the CDR3. The V and J ends lost 3 bases and 0 bases respectively, with 12 bases between them. The germline CDR1 and CDR2 sequences are MNHNS and SASEGT. CDR3 sequence (DNA): TGTGCCAGCAGTGACGGAGCGGCGGGCTCTGGAAACACCATATATTTT. Encoded protein: CASSDGAAGSGNTIYF.

The chain joins TRBV7-3 to TRBJ2-2; D gene ambiguous. V dropped 5 bases and J dropped 5 bases, with 6 bases sitting between them. Per germline, CDR1 SGHTA and CDR2 FQGTGA. The CDR3 length is 12 residues. CDR3 loop: CASSPKTGELFF. Written as DNA, the CDR3 is TGTGCCAGCAGCCCAAAAACCGGGGAGCTGTTTTTT.

In this sample, this clonotype turned up many times. This chain's CDR3 is CSASWWRLGYTEAFF. In DNA form, the CDR3 reads TGCAGTGCTAGTTGGTGGCGGCTGGGGTACACTGAAGCTTTCTTT. The V gene is TRBV20-1, the J gene TRBJ1-1; no clear D. V was cut by 3 bases and J by 3 bases, with 17 bases left in between. The CDR3 covers 15 residues. Germline values: CDR1 DFQATT, CDR2 SNEGSKA (reference sequence).

This clonotype was seen repeatedly, ten times or more. In DNA form, the CDR3 reads TGTGCCAGCGTTCTCGGGTTCGCCGGGGAGCTGTTTTTT. Amino acids: CASVLGFAGELFF. The rearrangement links TRBV6-2 or TRBV6-3 to TRBJ2-2, with no clear D. The CDR3 spans 13 residues. Per germline, CDR1 MNHEY and CDR2 SVGEGT. Deletions cut 8 bases from V and 6 bases from J, with 13 bases between.

This chain connects TRBV6-1 to TRBJ1-1, with D possibly matching TRBD1 (6 bases). The germline gives CDR1 MNHNS, CDR2 SASEGT. The CDR3 covers 14 residues. Trimming took off 7 bases at V and 5 bases at J, with 17 bases between the two ends. CDR3 amino acids: CASMAGGSRTEAFF. In nucleotides, the CDR3 is TGTGCCAGCATGGCGGGGGGCTCACGTACTGAAGCTTTCTTT.

This clonotype was counted ten times or more. The chain employs TRBV12-3 or TRBV12-4 and TRBJ2-2; D remains unclear. The CDR3 contains 13 residues. Deletions cut 8 bases from V and 4 bases from J, with 11 bases between. CDR3 in DNA: TGTGCCAGCTCAGAATGGGTCACCGGGGAGCTGTTTTTT. Amino acid sequence: CASSEWVTGELFF.

The chain is built from TRBV2 and TRBJ2-4; D might be TRBD1 (6 bases). With 7 bases removed from V and 0 bases from J, the gap between germline ends came to 22 bases. CDR3 size: 18 residues. The germline gives CDR1 SNHLY, CDR2 FYNNEI. CDR3 nucleotide sequence: TGTGCCAGCATGGATCACCGGGACACATTCTTAGCCAAAAACATTCAGTACTTC. Residues: CASMDHRDTFLAKNIQYF.

The chain links TRBV6-1 to TRBJ1-5, with TRBD1 identical over 7 bases. The CDR3 loop spans 13 amino acids. From germline, CDR1 is MNHNS and CDR2 SASEGT. J lost 0 bases, V lost 11 bases, and 4 bases had no gene match. This CDR3 reads CAGGQYSNQPQHF. The CDR3 coding sequence is TGTGCCGGGGGACAGTATAGCAATCAGCCCCAGCATTTT.

This clonotype was recorded many times. The chain couples TRBV6-5 to TRBJ2-5; D ambiguous. The CDR3 covers 15 residues. Trimming removed 2 bases from V and 0 bases from J, with 10 bases in between. CDR1 and CDR2 (germline): MNHEY, SVGAGI. Here the CDR3 DNA reads TGTGCCAGCAGTTACAATGGGCAGGACCAAGAGACCCAGTACTTC. Translating gives CASSYNGQDQETQYF.

This rearrangement joins TRBV11-2 to TRBJ2-7; D could derive from TRBD1 or TRBD2 (6 bases each). Per germline, CDR1 SGHAT and CDR2 FQNNGV. Trimming took 2 bases from V and 4 from J, leaving 18 bases between them. The CDR3 spans 16 residues. CDR3 sequence: CASSLLGGILRYEQYF. The CDR3 DNA reads as TGTGCCAGCAGCTTACTGGGGGGCATCCTACGGTACGAGCAGTACTTC.

The table lists this clonotype with many counts. The genes are TRBV29-1 and TRBJ2-7; D possibly corresponds to TRBD2 (5 bases). V lost 6 bases to trimming and J lost 2 bases, with 11 bases between them. Germline CDR1 reads SQVTM; CDR2 reads ANQGSEA. The CDR3 is made up of 12 amino acids. CDR3 loop: CSVEDSPYEQYF. In DNA form, the CDR3 reads TGCAGCGTGGAGGATAGTCCCTACGAGCAGTACTTC.

The gene calls are TRBV7-3 and TRBJ2-5, with D possibly TRBD1 on 5 matching bases. Germline values: CDR1 SGHTA, CDR2 FQGTGA. Trimming took 1 base from V and 5 from J, leaving 14 bases between them. This CDR3 has 15 amino acids. The CDR3 reads CASSLRPGIEETQYF. The DNA of the CDR3 is TGTGCCAGCAGCTTAAGGCCAGGGATTGAGGAGACCCAGTACTTC.